This TCR beta chain stems from a study of CD8+CD57+ T cells in acquired aplastic anemia. Study-level background: Sorting CD4+ and CD8+ cells gave DNA averaging about 3.2 ug. Study-wide results and limits: Patients and controls shared 25 to 35 CD8+ CDR3 sequences, which appeared highly expressed in patients and within their immunodominant clones. Researchers reported that CD8+ Simpson's diversity was not significantly different in patients versus controls.

As for this clonotype: As yet, its antigen is unknown.

TCR beta VDJ combinations and CDR3 sequences were profiled from genomic DNA. MiXCR, applied by TCRdb to the reads, yields one record per CDR3 protein. This table has some 140,000 distinct CDR3 sequences, around half appearing once. Patients sequenced had flow cytometry evidence of CD8+CD57+ cell expansion. Severe acquired aplastic anemia was present in every patient. Germline CDR1 is DFQATT and CDR2 is SNEGSKA (reference sequence). V was clipped by 3 bases and J by 5 bases, with 14 bases between them. The CDR3 consists of 13 residues. The TCR sequence derives from a human donor with aplastic anemia. The genes are TRBV20-1 and TRBJ2-7, with TRBD1 as a possible D gene (6 bases). Sequenced: sorted CD4+, CD8+, or CD8+CD57+ T cells (not recorded which) from PBMCs. The CDR3 nucleotides are TGCAGTGCTAGGAAGGGGGAGCTCCACGAGCAGTACTTC. This encodes CSARKGELHEQYF.